The rows below give T cell receptor beta chains drawn from one sample of a study of siplizumab effects on memory and regulatory T cells. Sequenced by immunoSEQ multiplex PCR; TCRdb stores in-frame clones only, minus some. Here the sample spans some 53,000 clones, 95% to 97% being singletons. Material: naive CD4+ T cells sorted from blood. All receptors derive from a human donor in good health. CDR3s include the opening cysteine and the closing phenylalanine or tryptophan. The D gene is left open where the match is weak. Part of the rows lack a size; the others show once, few, many or a class for expanded clones.

NA	TRBV5-1	TRBJ2-7	NA	TGCGCCAGCAGCTTGGAGAGGGGGACCTACGAGCAGTACTTC	CASSLERGTYEQYF
NA	TRBV6-6	TRBJ1-4	once	TGTGCCAGCAGTTACCGCCCTAATGAAAAACTGTTTTTT	CASSYRPNEKLFF
NA	TRBV11-3	TRBJ1-6	NA	TGTGCCAGCACCGCGGGGGCGAATTCACCCCTCCACTTT	CASTAGANSPLHF
NA	TRBV12-5	TRBJ1-3	once	TGTGCTAGTGGTTTTATGGGTACATGGGCTGGAAACACCATATATTTT	CASGFMGTWAGNTIYF
TRBD1	TRBV4-2	TRBJ1-2	NA	TGTGCCAGCAGCCAAGATCTCCCGGGACAGAATTTCTATGGCTACACCTTC	CASSQDLPGQNFYGYTF
NA	TRBV6-6	TRBJ2-7	NA	TGTGCCAGCAGTCGTACCGCCGGGACAATCTACTACGAGCAGTACTTC	CASSRTAGTIYYEQYF
TRBD1	TRBV28	TRBJ1-2	NA	TGTGCCAGCAGTAGGGAAGGGGGCCGCTACACCTTC	CASSREGGRYTF
NA	TRBV9	TRBJ2-1	NA	TGTGCCAGCAGCGTAAACGAGGGACAACCTTTCTCCTACAATGAGCAGTTCTTC	CASSVNEGQPFSYNEQFF
NA	TRBV10-1	TRBJ2-7	NA	TGCGCCAGCAGTGAGCTTGGCTACGAGCAGTACTTC	CASSELGYEQYF
NA	TRBV18	TRBJ2-3	NA	TGTGCCAGCTCGGTTTCCGGGCTAAACACAGATACGCAGTATTTT	CASSVSGLNTDTQYF
TRBD1	TRBV5-4	TRBJ1-1	NA	TGTGCCAGCAGCTTTCCCTGGACAGGGGGGACTGAAGCTTTCTTT	CASSFPWTGGTEAFF
NA	TRBV20-1	TRBJ2-7	NA	TGCAGTATGAGGGGGGTAGACGAGCAGTACTTC	CSMRGVDEQYF
NA	TRBV27	TRBJ2-1	NA	TGTGCCAGCAGTTCACCCTCACGAGGCCACAATGAGCAGTTCTTC	CASSSPSRGHNEQFF
NA	TRBV30	TRBJ2-7	once	TGTGCCTGGAGTATCTCGGAGCGTTTCTCCTACGAGCAGTACTTC	CAWSISERFSYEQYF
NA	TRBV6-1	TRBJ1-5	NA	TGTGCCAGCAGTGAAATCCCGGCGGAGGGTCAGCATTTT	CASSEIPAEGQHF
TRBD1	TRBV5-1	TRBJ2-5	NA	TGCGCCAGCAGCACTCGACAGGGACCCGAGGAGACCCAGTACTTC	CASSTRQGPEETQYF
NA	TRBV28	TRBJ2-2	NA	TGTGCCATCACTAAAAATCCCGGGGAGCTGTTTTTT	CAITKNPGELFF
TRBD1	TRBV2	TRBJ2-1	NA	TGTGCCAGCAGTGATCGGGACAGGGGTATCGGTGAGCAGTTCTTC	CASSDRDRGIGEQFF
NA	TRBV27	TRBJ1-1	NA	TGTGCCAGCAGTTTTGGGAGGGGGAGAAGTATGAACACTGAAGCTTTCTTT	CASSFGRGRSMNTEAFF
NA	TRBV5-8	TRBJ2-2	NA	TGTGCCAGCAGCTTGGCCCCGACCGGGACTGTGAACACCGGGGAGCTGTTTTTT	CASSLAPTGTVNTGELFF
NA	TRBV29-1	TRBJ1-5	NA	TGCAGCGTTTCCAGGGGCAGCAATCAGCCCCAGCATTTT	CSVSRGSNQPQHF
NA	TRBV20-1	TRBJ2-1	NA	TGCAGTGGGGCCTCCAAGGAGCAGTTCTTC	CSGASKEQFF
NA	TRBV6-5	TRBJ1-1	NA	TGTGCCAGCAGTCGGACAGAAGAAGCTTTCTTT	CASSRTEEAFF
NA	TRBV30	TRBJ2-1	NA	TGTGCCTGGAGTCCGCTAGGGAGCAATGAGCAGTTCTTC	CAWSPLGSNEQFF
TRBD2	TRBV19	TRBJ2-7	NA	TGTGCCAGTAGCCGGCGGGGGGCGCGAGAGCAGTACTTC	CASSRRGAREQYF
TRBD2	TRBV12-5	TRBJ2-1	NA	TGTGCTAGTGGTTTGGCGACCGGGACTAGCGACTACAATGAGCAGTTCTTC	CASGLATGTSDYNEQFF
NA	TRBV9	TRBJ1-4	NA	TGTGCCAGCAGCCCCGGATGGGGGCGTGAAAAACTGTTTTTT	CASSPGWGREKLFF
TRBD2	TRBV6-5	TRBJ2-1	NA	TGTGCCAGCAGTTACCGAGCGGGAGTTCCCAATGAGCAGTTCTTC	CASSYRAGVPNEQFF
NA	TRBV6-1	TRBJ2-7	NA	TGTGCCAGCAGTAGGTTGCGGGATTCCTACGAGCAGTACTTC	CASSRLRDSYEQYF
TRBD1	TRBV6-1	TRBJ2-7	NA	TGTGCCAGCAGTCCCCGGACAGGGGGAGTTTACGAGCAGTACTTC	CASSPRTGGVYEQYF
NA	TRBV7-9	TRBJ1-5	NA	TGTGCCAGCAGTGTCACGGGGGCCGGCAATCAGCCCCAGCATTTT	CASSVTGAGNQPQHF
TRBD1	TRBV7-8	TRBJ1-2	once	TGTGCCAGCAGCTTAGAGATGGCGGGACAGGGGGCAAGTGGCTACACCTTC	CASSLEMAGQGASGYTF
TRBD2	TRBV7-9	TRBJ2-2	NA	TGTGCCAGCAGCCAGACTAGCGGGAGGACTAACGGGGAGCTGTTTTTT	CASSQTSGRTNGELFF
NA	TRBV10-1	TRBJ1-1	few	TGCGCCAGCAGCCGAGACGGGAACACTGAAGCTTTCTTT	CASSRDGNTEAFF
NA	TRBV7-3	TRBJ2-5	once	TGTGCCAGCAGCTTAAGGGTACCTTCTCAAGAGACCCAGTACTTC	CASSLRVPSQETQYF
TRBD2	TRBV9	TRBJ2-7	NA	TGTGCCAGCAGCCTCCAACCGGGAGGGGACTACGAGCAGTACTTC	CASSLQPGGDYEQYF
TRBD2	TRBV6-6	TRBJ2-2	NA	TGTGCCAGCGGTGTGGCGGGAGTATTTGGCGGGGAGCTGTTTTTT	CASGVAGVFGGELFF
TRBD1	TRBV13	TRBJ2-7	NA	TGTGCCAGCAGCAAAAGGGACAGGATGGACTACGAGCAGTACTTC	CASSKRDRMDYEQYF
TRBD2	TRBV18	TRBJ2-7	NA	TGTGCCAGCTCCCCGAGCGGGGTCGAGCAGTACTTC	CASSPSGVEQYF
TRBD2	TRBV7-2	TRBJ2-1	NA	TGTGCCAGCAGCACTCACTGGCGGGAGAGCTCCTACAATGAGCAGTTCTTC	CASSTHWRESSYNEQFF
TRBD1	TRBV6-1	TRBJ1-5	NA	TGTGCCAGCAGAGTCCAGACAGGGCACAATCAGCCCCAGCATTTT	CASRVQTGHNQPQHF